The 21 T cell receptor beta chains presented below share a single source sample, sequenced in a study of CD8 T cells in ankylosing spondylitis. Whole-study findings and limits: Characteristic of ankylosing spondylitis blood, it appeared, was a TCR beta motif comprising eight highly homologous variants.

TCRdb analysed the 5' RACE reads with MiXCR anew, one entry per CDR3 protein. The sample holds more than 600,000 distinct CDR3 sequences, around a fifth seen once. Their recognized antigens are unknown. The sequenced sample consisted of blood, either unsorted or a sorted T cell fraction (not recorded which). The source is a male donor with ankylosing spondylitis.

The gene calls are TRBV20-1 and TRBJ2-7; 9 nucleotides align to TRBD2. The CDR3 runs to 15 residues. Germline assignment: CDR1 DFQATT and CDR2 SNEGSKA (reference sequence). J gave up 2 bases and V 2 bases, and 7 bases lay outside the gene matches. As DNA, the CDR3 is TGCAGTGCTAGATCGCCTAGCGGGGCCACCTACGAGCAGTACTTC. Amino acids: CSARSPSGATYEQYF.

The CDR3 is CASSPRQRGTNNEQFF. In nucleotides, the CDR3 is TGTGCCAGCAGCCCCAGGCAGCGGGGGACGAACAATGAGCAGTTCTTC. The chain links TRBV7-2 to TRBJ2-1, with 8 bases lining up with TRBD2. With V trimmed by 5 bases and J by 5 bases, 11 bases remained unmatched. The germline CDR1 and CDR2 sequences are SGHTA and FQGNSA. CDR3 length equals 16 residues.

This chain links TRBV19 with TRBJ2-7, with D tentatively TRBD2 (6 bases). Germline V CDR1 and CDR2: LNHDA, SQIVND (reference sequence). Between the trimmed V and J ends, which lost 3 bases and 3 bases, there was a span of 12 bases. The CDR3 has 14 amino acids. CDR3 protein: CASSIAGGDYEQYF. In DNA, the CDR3 is TGTGCCAGTAGTATTGCTGGAGGGGACTACGAGCAGTACTTC.

This clonotype has just a few counts. The chain uses TRBV20-1 and TRBJ1-5; a weak D match, TRBD1 (5 bases). The germline V gene encodes CDR1 DFQATT and CDR2 SNEGSKA (reference sequence). The CDR3 covers 14 residues. V was pared by 3 bases and J by 4 bases, with 13 bases between. CDR3 nucleotides: TGCAGTGCTAGTACGACAGAGTTTAATCAGCCCCAGCATTTT. This encodes CSASTTEFNQPQHF.

The CDR3 coding sequence is TGCGCCAGCAGCCAAGATCTCCAGGGGGCGGATACGCAGTATTTT. Translated, it gives CASSQDLQGADTQYF. The rearrangement links TRBV4-1 to TRBJ2-3; 8 bases are a match to TRBD1. V trimming: 0 bases; J trimming: 6 bases; junction bases outside the gene matches: 5. The V gene's germline CDR1 is MGHRA and CDR2 YSYEKL. The CDR3 sequence is 15 residues long.

This clonotype was observed a few times. This chain connects TRBV27 to TRBJ2-1; no clear D. Germline CDR1 is MNHEY and CDR2 is SMNVEV (reference sequence). V was clipped by 1 base and J by 0 bases, with 13 bases between them. This CDR3 region has 17 residues. CDR3 sequence: CASSLWVGPSSYNEQFF. In nucleotides, the CDR3 is TGTGCCAGCAGTTTATGGGTGGGCCCTAGCTCCTACAATGAGCAGTTCTTC.

V gene TRBV27 combines with J gene TRBJ1-1; D is uncertain. Per germline, CDR1 MNHEY and CDR2 SMNVEV (reference sequence). V was trimmed by 4 bases and J by 5 bases, leaving 11 bases between them. The CDR3 length is 13 residues. The CDR3 spells CASSWHSRTEAFF. The CDR3 DNA reads as TGTGCCAGCAGTTGGCACAGCCGAACTGAAGCTTTCTTT.

CDR3 sequence (DNA): TGTGCCACCAGCAGAGGCGGCAGGGGGGTCTACAATGAGCAGTTCTTC. The encoded protein is CATSRGGRGVYNEQFF. This chain uses TRBV15 with TRBJ2-1, with D maybe TRBD1 (7 bases). Trimming stripped 1 base from V and 3 bases from J, with 13 bases between. The V gene's germline CDR1 is LNHNV and CDR2 YYDKDF (reference sequence). The CDR3 extends over 16 amino acids.

The CDR3 coding sequence is TGTGCCACAACAGGGGTCCCCTACGAGCAGTACTTC. Encoded protein: CATTGVPYEQYF. This chain joins TRBV12-3 or TRBV12-4 and TRBJ2-7, with 7 bases aligning to TRBD1. J gave up 2 bases and V 10 bases, and 5 bases lay outside the gene matches. The CDR3 spans 12 residues.

This chain uses TRBV13 with TRBJ2-1; 12 bases are shared with TRBD1. The germline gives CDR1 PRHDT, CDR2 FYEKMQ (reference sequence). The CDR3 is 13 residues long. The DNA for the CDR3 is TGTGGTCAGGGACAGGGGGCTTGCAATGAGCAGTTCTTC. Its translation: CGQGQGACNEQFF.

This clonotype showed up just a few times. V and J are TRBV3-1 and TRBJ2-1, with 11 bases fitting TRBD1. The V gene's germline CDR1 is LGHDT and CDR2 YNNKEL (reference sequence). Trimming took 1 base from V and 3 from J; bases not matched to a gene: 5. The length of the CDR3 is 17 residues. In nucleotides, the CDR3 is TGTGCCAGCAGCCAAGTGACGGGACAGGGGGGCTACAATGAGCAGTTCTTC. This encodes CASSQVTGQGGYNEQFF.

This clonotype was seen only a few times. This rearrangement joins TRBV7-2 to TRBJ1-1, with no clear D. V was trimmed by 2 bases and J by 2 bases, leaving 12 bases between them. The CDR3 length is 15 residues. The V gene's germline CDR1 is SGHTA and CDR2 FQGNSA. The CDR3 DNA sequence: TGTGCCAGCAGCTTAATGATCGGCAGCAACACTGAAGCTTTCTTT. This gives the protein CASSLMIGSNTEAFF.

The genes are TRBV4-1 and TRBJ1-2, with TRBD1 identical over 8 bases. The V gene end was trimmed by 4 bases and the J gene end by 6 bases; junction bases not matched to a gene: 10. The CDR3 sequence is 15 residues long. In germline, CDR1 is MGHRA, CDR2 YSYEKL. The CDR3 coding sequence is TGCGCCAGCAGCCGGGCCCCCAAGACAGGGGATGGCTACACCTTC. Its translation: CASSRAPKTGDGYTF.

This clonotype was observed many times. CDR3: CASSFGGIGQPQHF. The DNA of the CDR3 is TGTGCCAGCAGTTTTGGCGGTATTGGGCAGCCCCAGCATTTT. The V and J genes are TRBV12-3 or TRBV12-4 and TRBJ1-5; D is unresolved. This CDR3 has 14 amino acids. V lost 3 bases, J lost 7 bases, and 13 bases lay in between.

The chain joins TRBV28 to TRBJ1-1; possibly TRBD1 for D (5 bases). Germline values: CDR1 MDHEN, CDR2 SYDVKM. There are 15 residues in the CDR3. Trimming pared 2 bases from V and 1 base from J, leaving 11 bases between. The DNA of the CDR3 is TGTGCCAGCAGTTTACCGGGAACAGGGAACACTGAAGCTTTCTTT. Translation gives CASSLPGTGNTEAFF.

The CDR3 DNA reads as TGTGCCAGCAGTACCACAGGGGGGGGCACAGATACGCAGTATTTT. This codes for CASSTTGGGTDTQYF. The chain links TRBV12-3 or TRBV12-4 to TRBJ2-3; D might be TRBD1 (8 bases). The CDR3 extends over 15 amino acids. V dropped 5 bases and J dropped 1 base, with 13 bases sitting between them.

This clonotype was counted only a few times. The CDR3 protein is CASKSSDRASGELFF. CDR3 nucleotide sequence: TGTGCCAGCAAAAGTTCGGACAGGGCGTCCGGGGAGCTGTTTTTT. This chain uses TRBV2 with TRBJ2-2, with 8 bases fitting TRBD1. There are 15 residues in the CDR3. Losses at the gene ends were 7 bases for V and 6 bases for J; bases not matched to a gene: 10. Germline V CDR1 and CDR2: SNHLY, FYNNEI.

This clonotype was counted between two and nine times. The chain combines TRBV5-1 with TRBJ1-6, with 9 bases identical to TRBD1. J was trimmed by 7 bases and V by 3 bases; bases with no gene match: 5. The CDR3 is made up of 15 amino acids. Germline V gene sequence: CDR1 SGHRS, CDR2 YFSETQ. Here the CDR3 reads CASSSPGQGNSPLHF. The DNA for the CDR3 is TGCGCCAGCAGCTCCCCGGGACAGGGCAATTCACCCCTCCACTTT.

This clonotype appeared a few times. The genes are TRBV11-2 and TRBJ2-5; TRBD1 is a possible D gene (6 bases). Germline V gene data show CDR1 as SGHAT and CDR2 as FQNNGV. The CDR3 totals 14 residues. V lost 3 bases, J lost 3 bases, and 11 bases lay in between. DNA of the CDR3: TGTGCCAGCAGCTTCCCTCCAGGGGAAGAGACCCAGTACTTC. Protein product: CASSFPPGEETQYF.

The V and J genes are TRBV5-1 and TRBJ2-7, with D possibly being TRBD1 (6 bases). Between the trimmed V and J ends, which lost 5 bases and 5 bases, there was a span of 14 bases. Germline V gene sequence: CDR1 SGHRS, CDR2 YFSETQ. This CDR3 is 13 amino acids long. CDR3 nucleotide sequence: TGCGCCAGCAGTTACGGACAGTCCGACGAGCAGTACTTC. Its protein is CASSYGQSDEQYF.

The chain is built from TRBV4-1 and TRBJ2-3; 10 nucleotides match TRBD2. This CDR3 is built from 17 residues. The trim removed 1 base at V and 1 base at J, leaving 5 bases unmatched. Germline V gives CDR1 MGHRA, CDR2 YSYEKL. The CDR3: CASSQAIGTSGTDTQYF. The CDR3 DNA reads as TGCGCCAGCAGCCAAGCGATAGGGACTAGCGGCACAGATACGCAGTATTTT.